Shown below are 17 T cell receptor beta chains from a single sample sequenced in a study of shared clonotypes between healthy human individuals. Data came from immunoSEQ multiplex PCR; TCRdb stores just in-frame clones and leaves some out. The repertoire holds hundreds of thousands of clones, with around 76% as singletons. The source material was PBMCs. The source of these receptors is a woman aged 40 to 50 in good health. Some clones in this sample may be carry-over from other donors' samples.

This clone was picked up a small number of times. Other DNA sequences of this sample code for an identical CDR3. V gene TRBV19 combines with J gene TRBJ1-5; 7 bases are shared with TRBD1. This CDR3 has 14 residues. Germline lookup yields CDR1 LNHDA and CDR2 SQIVND (reference sequence). V lost 9 bases, J lost 6 bases, and 11 bases stayed unmatched. The CDR3 DNA reads as TGTGCCAGCCACAGGGGACTACTAGGTCAGCCCCAGCATTTT. This sequence encodes CASHRGLLGQPQHF.

V is TRBV6-6 and J is TRBJ2-7; 10 bases map to TRBD2. Looked up from germline, CDR1 is MNHNY and CDR2 is SVGAGI (reference sequence). The CDR3 has 15 residues. J was trimmed by 5 bases and V by 5 bases; bases with no gene match: 9. For the CDR3, the DNA is TGTGCCAGCAGTCCGCCTAGCGGGAGTTTCCACGAGCAGTACTTC. This translates into CASSPPSGSFHEQYF.

The chain employs TRBV28 and TRBJ1-1; 8 bases match TRBD1. The CDR3 is 12 amino acids. V dropped 8 bases and J dropped 4; count of bases not matched to a gene: 3. Germline V gene sequence: CDR1 MDHEN, CDR2 SYDVKM. The CDR3 DNA is TGTGCCAGCCAGGGGGCGAGCACTGAAGCTTTCTTT. Translation: CASQGASTEAFF.

Points on this clone: This specimen includes other DNA sequences encoding the same CDR3. The V gene is TRBV7-9, the J gene TRBJ1-1; tentative D call: TRBD1 (5 bases). This CDR3 is 14 amino acids long. V lost 1 base and J 8 bases, leaving 14 bases between the germline ends. The germline CDR1 and CDR2 sequences are SEHNR and FQNEAQ (reference sequence). CDR3 DNA: TGTGCCAGCAGCTTAGGAGGAAGGGACTCGGAAGCTTTCTTT. Amino acids: CASSLGGRDSEAFF.

With respect to this clone: This may be a read error, as it is one base from a much larger clone. The chain carries TRBV5-4 and TRBJ1-5; no definite D call. Per germline, CDR1 SGHNT and CDR2 YYREEE (reference sequence). This CDR3 region has 11 residues. The V gene lost 3 bases and the J gene lost 4 bases, with 2 bases spanning the gap. CDR3 bases: TGTGCCAGCAGCTCTAATCAGCCCCAGCATTTT. Translated, it gives CASSSNQPQHF.

The CDR3 DNA sequence: TGTGCCAGCAGCGAGGACAGGGCCTCAAACACAGATACGCAGTATTTT. It specifies CASSEDRASNTDTQYF. The rearrangement links TRBV28 to TRBJ2-3; TRBD1 agrees at 8 bases. V trimming: 6 bases; J trimming: 2 bases; junction bases outside the gene matches: 10. CDR3 length: 16 amino acids. From germline, CDR1 is MDHEN and CDR2 SYDVKM.

This chain joins TRBV7-9 and TRBJ2-2; D may be TRBD1 or TRBD2 (6 bases each). Germline CDR1 SEHNR, CDR2 FQNEAQ (reference sequence). V lost 3 bases, J lost 4 bases, and 15 bases lay in between. The CDR3 runs 16 residues. CDR3 nucleotides: TGTGCCAGCAGCTTCTGGGGGGCCCTGGGCACCGGGGAGCTGTTTTTT. Amino acid sequence: CASSFWGALGTGELFF. The complete variable domain, with remaining parts taken from reference TRBV7-9 and TRBJ2-2, reads DTGVSQNPRHKITKRGQNVTFRCDPISEHNRLYWYRQTLGQGPEFLTYFQNEAQLEKSRLLSDRFSAERPKGSFSTLEIQRTEQGDSAMYLCASSFWGALGTGELFFGEGSRLTVL.

This clone was observed a handful of times. This likely stems from a read error, as it lies one base from a far larger clone. This chain connects TRBV29-1 to TRBJ2-5; either TRBD1 or TRBD2 may supply D (5 bases each). The germline gives CDR1 SQVTM, CDR2 ANQGSEA. This CDR3 comprises 14 residues. This chain's CDR3 is CSVGGGQVAETRYF. The CDR3 coding sequence is TGCAGCGTTGGGGGCGGGCAGGTCGCGGAGACCCGGTACTTC.

The CDR3 DNA reads TGTGCCAGCAGCTTCTCCTGGACTAGCGGGAGAACCCTGCTCTACAATGAGCAGTTCTTC. It codes for CASSFSWTSGRTLLYNEQFF. The chain has TRBV7-6 and TRBJ2-1; 13 nucleotides align to TRBD2. The CDR3 has 20 residues. Trimming cost V 3 bases and J 3 bases; bases outside gene matches: 14. Germline V gene sequence: CDR1 SGHVS, CDR2 FNYEAQ.

The V call is TRBV19, the J call TRBJ2-6; 8 bases agree with TRBD2. From germline, CDR1 is LNHDA and CDR2 SQIVND (reference sequence). Losses at the gene ends were 3 bases for V and 1 base for J; bases not matched to a gene: 8. The CDR3 totals 18 residues. The CDR3: CASSIDPGGPSGANVLTF. The CDR3 bases are TGTGCCAGTAGTATTGATCCGGGAGGGCCGTCTGGGGCCAACGTCCTGACTTTC.

V usage is TRBV7-4 and J usage is TRBJ2-7, with D possibly TRBD1 on 6 matching bases. This CDR3 has 15 amino acids. From germline, CDR1 is SGHVT and CDR2 SQSDAQ. Trimming removed 4 bases from V and 5 bases from J, with 18 bases in between. The DNA for the CDR3 is TGTGCCAGCAGCTCAACAGGGTTATTACGGGACGAGCAGTACTTC. Translation gives CASSSTGLLRDEQYF.

V and J are TRBV11-2 and TRBJ1-2; 7 bases align to TRBD1. This CDR3 has 14 residues. V shed 7 bases, J shed 4 bases, and the junction held 9 bases outside the gene matches. Germline lookup yields CDR1 SGHAT and CDR2 FQNNGV. Written as DNA, the CDR3 is TGTGCCAGCACCCCGGGACAGAATTTCTATGGCTACACCTTC. Amino acid sequence: CASTPGQNFYGYTF.

Details on this clone: A far larger clone is one base from this, pointing to a likely read error. Additional DNA sequences in this sample encode the identical CDR3. The rearrangement uses TRBV30 and TRBJ1-5; D is undetermined. The germline CDR1 and CDR2 sequences are GTSNPN and SVGIG (reference sequence). The CDR3 loop spans 14 amino acids. CDR3 protein: CAWSNGVGDQPQHF. CDR3 coding DNA: TGTGCATGGAGTAACGGGGTGGGAGATCAGCCCCAGCATTTT. The full variable domain, completed using reference TRBV30 and TRBJ1-5, is SQTIHQWPATLVQPVGSPLSLECTVEGTSNPNLYWYRQAAGRGLQLLFYSVGIGQISSEVPQNLSASRPQDRQFILSSKKLLLSDSGFYLCAWSNGVGDQPQHFGDGTRLSIL.

The chain is built from TRBV6-6 and TRBJ2-2, with 8 bases matching TRBD2. V shed 8 bases and J 6 bases; nucleotides not matched to a gene: 14. This CDR3 comprises 16 residues. Germline assignment: CDR1 MNHNY and CDR2 SVGAGI (reference sequence). CDR3 DNA sequence: TGTGCCAGCGCCTCCGGAGCGGGAGTTTGGGCCGGGGAGCTGTTTTTT. This encodes CASASGAGVWAGELFF.

V gene TRBV27 combines with J gene TRBJ1-2; tentatively, D is TRBD1 (5 bases). The germline V gene has CDR1 MNHEY and CDR2 SMNVEV (reference sequence). The V end was cut by 6 bases, the J end by 3 bases, with 14 bases between. The CDR3 totals 14 residues. The CDR3 sequence is CASSREGPYYGYTF. CDR3 in DNA: TGTGCCAGCAGCCGAGAGGGGCCGTACTATGGCTACACCTTC.

This clone appeared once. The V and J genes are TRBV29-1 and TRBJ2-2; D is uncertain. This CDR3 has 15 amino acids. V was trimmed by 5 bases and J by 4 bases, leaving 17 bases between them. Germline V gene lookup returns CDR1 SQVTM and CDR2 ANQGSEA. The chain's CDR3 is CSVRETAVSTGELFF. For the CDR3, the DNA is TGCAGCGTTAGAGAGACTGCCGTCAGCACCGGGGAGCTGTTTTTT.

The gene calls are TRBV7-9 and TRBJ2-2; D unresolved. Germline CDR1 is SEHNR and CDR2 is FQNEAQ (reference sequence). This CDR3 is 16 amino acids long. Deletions cut 1 base from V and 1 base from J, with 10 bases between. CDR3 nucleotides: TGTGCCAGCAGCTTAGGCCGGGCGATGAACACCGGGGAGCTGTTTTTT. It yields the protein CASSLGRAMNTGELFF.